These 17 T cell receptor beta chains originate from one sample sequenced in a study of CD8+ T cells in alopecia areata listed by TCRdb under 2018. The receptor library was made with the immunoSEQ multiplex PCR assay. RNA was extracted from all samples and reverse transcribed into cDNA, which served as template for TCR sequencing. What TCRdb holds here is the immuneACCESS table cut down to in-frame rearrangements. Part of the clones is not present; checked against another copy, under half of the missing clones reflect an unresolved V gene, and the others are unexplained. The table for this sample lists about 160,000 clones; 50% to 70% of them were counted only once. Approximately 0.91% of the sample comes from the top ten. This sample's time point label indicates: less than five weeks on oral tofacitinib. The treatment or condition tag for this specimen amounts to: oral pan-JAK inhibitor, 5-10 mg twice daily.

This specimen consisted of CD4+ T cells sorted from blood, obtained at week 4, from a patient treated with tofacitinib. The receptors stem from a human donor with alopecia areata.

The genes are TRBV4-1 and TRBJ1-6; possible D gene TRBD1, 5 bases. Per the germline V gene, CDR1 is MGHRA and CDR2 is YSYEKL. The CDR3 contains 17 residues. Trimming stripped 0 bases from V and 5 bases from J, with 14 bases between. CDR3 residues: CASSQDPPTADNSPLHF. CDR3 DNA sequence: TGCGCCAGCAGCCAAGATCCACCGACAGCCGATAATTCACCCCTCCACTTT.

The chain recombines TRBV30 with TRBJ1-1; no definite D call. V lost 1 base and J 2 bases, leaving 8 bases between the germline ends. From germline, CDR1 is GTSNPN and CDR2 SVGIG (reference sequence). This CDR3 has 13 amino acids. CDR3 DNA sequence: TGTGCCTGGAGTGGACGGCTAAACACTGAAGCTTTCTTT. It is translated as CAWSGRLNTEAFF. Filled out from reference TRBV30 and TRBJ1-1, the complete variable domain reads SQTIHQWPATLVQPVGSPLSLECTVEGTSNPNLYWYRQAAGRGLQLLFYSVGIGQISSEVPQNLSASRPQDRQFILSSKKLLLSDSGFYLCAWSGRLNTEAFFGQGTRLTVV.

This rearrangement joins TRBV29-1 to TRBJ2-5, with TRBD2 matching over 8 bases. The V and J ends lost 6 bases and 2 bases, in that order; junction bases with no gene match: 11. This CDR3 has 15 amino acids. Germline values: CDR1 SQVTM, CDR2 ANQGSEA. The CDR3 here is CSVHRLANSQETQYF. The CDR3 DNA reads TGCAGCGTACATCGACTAGCGAATTCTCAAGAGACCCAGTACTTC.

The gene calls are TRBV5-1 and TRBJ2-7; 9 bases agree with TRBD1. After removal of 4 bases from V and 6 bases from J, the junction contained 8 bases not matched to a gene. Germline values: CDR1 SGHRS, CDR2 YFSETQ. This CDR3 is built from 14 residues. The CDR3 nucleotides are TGCGCCAGCAGCGCCCCGGGACAGGGTCGCGAGCAGTACTTC. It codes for CASSAPGQGREQYF.

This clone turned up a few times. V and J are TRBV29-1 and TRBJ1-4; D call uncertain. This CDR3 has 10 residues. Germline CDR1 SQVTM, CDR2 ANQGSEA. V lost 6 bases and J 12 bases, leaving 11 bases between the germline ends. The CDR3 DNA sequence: TGCAGCGTCGGGGAAGAAGAACTGTTTTTT. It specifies CSVGEEELFF.

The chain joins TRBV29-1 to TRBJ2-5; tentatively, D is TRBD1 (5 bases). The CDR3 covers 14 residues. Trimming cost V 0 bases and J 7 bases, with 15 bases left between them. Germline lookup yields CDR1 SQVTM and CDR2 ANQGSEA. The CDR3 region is CSVEDLGFQGTQYF. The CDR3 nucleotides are TGCAGCGTTGAAGATCTAGGCTTCCAGGGGACCCAGTACTTC.

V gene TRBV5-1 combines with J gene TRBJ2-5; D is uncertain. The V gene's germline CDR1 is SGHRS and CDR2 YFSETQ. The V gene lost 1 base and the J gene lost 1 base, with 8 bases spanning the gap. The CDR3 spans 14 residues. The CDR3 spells CASSLLPLQETQYF. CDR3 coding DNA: TGCGCCAGCAGCTTGCTCCCCCTCCAAGAGACCCAGTACTTC.

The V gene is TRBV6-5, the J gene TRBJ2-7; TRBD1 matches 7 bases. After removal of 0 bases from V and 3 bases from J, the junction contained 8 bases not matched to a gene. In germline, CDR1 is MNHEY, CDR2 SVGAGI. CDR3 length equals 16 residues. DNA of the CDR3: TGTGCCAGCAGTTACTCGACATCGGGACAGTTCTACGAGCAGTACTTC. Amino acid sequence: CASSYSTSGQFYEQYF.

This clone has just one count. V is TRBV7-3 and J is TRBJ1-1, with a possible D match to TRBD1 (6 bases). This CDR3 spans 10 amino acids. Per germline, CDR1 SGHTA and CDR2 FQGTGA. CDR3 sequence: CAPSGTEAFF. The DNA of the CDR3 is TGTGCTCCGTCCGGGACAGAAGCTTTCTTT.

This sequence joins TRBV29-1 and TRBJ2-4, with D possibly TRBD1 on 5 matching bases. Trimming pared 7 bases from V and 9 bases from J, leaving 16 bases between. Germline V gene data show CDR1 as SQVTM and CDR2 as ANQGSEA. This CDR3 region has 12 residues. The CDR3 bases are TGCAGCGGCCGACAGAGTAAGGGCATTCAGTACTTC. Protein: CSGRQSKGIQYF.

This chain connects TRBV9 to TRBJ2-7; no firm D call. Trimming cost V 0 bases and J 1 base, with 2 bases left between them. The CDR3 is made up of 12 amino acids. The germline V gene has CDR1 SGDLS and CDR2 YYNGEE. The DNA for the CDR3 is TGTGCCAGCAGCGTAGTTTCCTACGAGCAGTACTTC. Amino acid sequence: CASSVVSYEQYF.

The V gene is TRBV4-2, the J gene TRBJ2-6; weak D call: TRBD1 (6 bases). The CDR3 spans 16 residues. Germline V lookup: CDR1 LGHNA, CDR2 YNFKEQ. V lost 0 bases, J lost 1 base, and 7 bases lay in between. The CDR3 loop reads CASSQERGSGANVLTF. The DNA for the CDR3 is TGTGCCAGCAGCCAAGAGAGGGGGTCTGGGGCCAACGTCCTGACTTTC.

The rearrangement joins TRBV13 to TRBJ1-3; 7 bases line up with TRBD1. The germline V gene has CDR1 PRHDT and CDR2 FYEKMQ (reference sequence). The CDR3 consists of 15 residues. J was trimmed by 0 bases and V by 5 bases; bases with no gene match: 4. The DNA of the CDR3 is TGTGCCAGCAGCCCACGGGACAGCTCTGGAAACACCATATATTTT. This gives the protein CASSPRDSSGNTIYF.

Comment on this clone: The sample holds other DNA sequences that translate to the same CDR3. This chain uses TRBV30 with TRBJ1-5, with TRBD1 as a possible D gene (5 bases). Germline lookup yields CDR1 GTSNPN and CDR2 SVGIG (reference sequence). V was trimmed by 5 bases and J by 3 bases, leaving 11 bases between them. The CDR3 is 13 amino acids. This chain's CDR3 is CAWGQGLNQPQHF. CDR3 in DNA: TGTGCCTGGGGGCAGGGACTCAATCAGCCCCAGCATTTT. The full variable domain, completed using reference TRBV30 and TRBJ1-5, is SQTIHQWPATLVQPVGSPLSLECTVEGTSNPNLYWYRQAAGRGLQLLFYSVGIGQISSEVPQNLSASRPQDRQFILSSKKLLLSDSGFYLCAWGQGLNQPQHFGDGTRLSIL.

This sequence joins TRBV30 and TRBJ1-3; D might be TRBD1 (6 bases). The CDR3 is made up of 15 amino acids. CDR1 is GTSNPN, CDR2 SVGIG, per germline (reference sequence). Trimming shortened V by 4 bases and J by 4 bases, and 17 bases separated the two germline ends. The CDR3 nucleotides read TGTGCCTGGACCGCGGGGGGGGCGCGGGGAAACACCATATATTTT. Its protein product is CAWTAGGARGNTIYF. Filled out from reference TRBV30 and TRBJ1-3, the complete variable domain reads SQTIHQWPATLVQPVGSPLSLECTVEGTSNPNLYWYRQAAGRGLQLLFYSVGIGQISSEVPQNLSASRPQDRQFILSSKKLLLSDSGFYLCAWTAGGARGNTIYFGEGSWLTVV.

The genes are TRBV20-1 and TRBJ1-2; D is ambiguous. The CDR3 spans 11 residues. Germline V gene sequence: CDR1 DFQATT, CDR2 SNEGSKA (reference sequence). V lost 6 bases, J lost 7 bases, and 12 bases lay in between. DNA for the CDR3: TGCAGTGCCCTCGACTGGCCTGGCTACACCTTC. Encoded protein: CSALDWPGYTF.

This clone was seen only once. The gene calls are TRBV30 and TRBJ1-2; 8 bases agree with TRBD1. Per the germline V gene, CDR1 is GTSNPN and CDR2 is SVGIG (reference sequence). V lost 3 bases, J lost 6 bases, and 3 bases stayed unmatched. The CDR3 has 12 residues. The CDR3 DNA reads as TGTGCCTGGAGAGGACAGGGTGATGGCTACACCTTC. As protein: CAWRGQGDGYTF.